This record concerns one T cell receptor (beta chain) sequence. What it binds is not known. Using immunoSEQ multiplex PCR, the repertoire was profiled, and TCRdb retains in-frame clones only, with some absent. The sample holds fewer than 150,000 clones, 90% to 95% seen once. The data stem from a study of T cell responses to AZD1222 COVID-19 vaccine. General study findings and limits: AZD1222 recipients seropositive at baseline numbered only 6 or 7. Rises in breadth and depth of Spike-specific TCRs came after two AZD1222 doses. Dominant at 160-218 and 743-854, vaccine-associated CD4 TCRs also spanned spike. The repertoires were collected only after the peak T cell response.

This TCR was recovered from an adult who received the AZD1222 COVID-19 vaccine. The specimen comprised peripheral blood, sampled 28 days after the second AZD1222 dose.

This CDR3 reads CAWNSHGNTGELFF. In DNA form, the CDR3 reads TGTGCCTGGAACTCTCACGGGAACACCGGGGAGCTGTTTTTT. This chain uses TRBV30 with TRBJ2-2; D call uncertain. Looked up from germline, CDR1 is GTSNPN and CDR2 is SVGIG (reference sequence). This CDR3 has 14 residues. V was pared by 4 bases and J by 1 base, with 10 bases between. Filled out from reference TRBV30 and TRBJ2-2, the complete variable domain reads SQTIHQWPATLVQPVGSPLSLECTVEGTSNPNLYWYRQAAGRGLQLLFYSVGIGQISSEVPQNLSASRPQDRQFILSSKKLLLSDSGFYLCAWNSHGNTGELFFGEGSRLTVL.